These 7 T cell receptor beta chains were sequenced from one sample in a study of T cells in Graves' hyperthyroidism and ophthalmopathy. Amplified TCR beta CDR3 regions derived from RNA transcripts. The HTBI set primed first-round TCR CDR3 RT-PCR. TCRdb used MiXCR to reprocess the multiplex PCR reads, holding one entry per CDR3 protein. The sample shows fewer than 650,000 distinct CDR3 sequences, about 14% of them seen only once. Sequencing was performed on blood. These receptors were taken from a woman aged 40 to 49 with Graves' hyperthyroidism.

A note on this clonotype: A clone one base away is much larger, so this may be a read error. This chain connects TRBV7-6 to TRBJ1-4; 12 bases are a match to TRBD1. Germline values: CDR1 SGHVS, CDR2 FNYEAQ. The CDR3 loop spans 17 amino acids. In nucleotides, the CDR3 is TGTGTCAGCACCCAGACGGGACAGGGGGCTACTAATGAAAAACTGTTTTTT. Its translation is CVSTQTGQGATNEKLFF.

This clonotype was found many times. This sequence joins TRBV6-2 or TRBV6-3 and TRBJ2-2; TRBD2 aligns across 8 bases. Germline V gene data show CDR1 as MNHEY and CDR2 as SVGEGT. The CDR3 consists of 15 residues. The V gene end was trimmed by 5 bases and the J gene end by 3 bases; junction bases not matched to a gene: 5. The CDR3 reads CASSGQLADTGELFF. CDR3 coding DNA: TGTGCCAGCAGTGGTCAACTAGCGGACACCGGGGAGCTGTTTTTT.

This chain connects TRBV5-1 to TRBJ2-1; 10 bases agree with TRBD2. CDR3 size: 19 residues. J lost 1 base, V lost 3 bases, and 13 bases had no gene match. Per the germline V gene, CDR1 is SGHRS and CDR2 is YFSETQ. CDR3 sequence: CASSSSLGKRGGSYNEQFF. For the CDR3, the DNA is TGCGCCAGCAGCTCGTCACTGGGGAAGCGGGGGGGTTCCTACAATGAGCAGTTCTTC.

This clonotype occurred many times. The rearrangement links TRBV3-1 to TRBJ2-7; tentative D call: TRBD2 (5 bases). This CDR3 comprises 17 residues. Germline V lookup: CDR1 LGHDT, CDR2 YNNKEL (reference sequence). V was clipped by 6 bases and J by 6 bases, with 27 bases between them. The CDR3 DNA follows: TGTGCCAGCAGGCGACCACTGGGTGAGAGCGGTATAAGCGAGCAGTACTTC. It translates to CASRRPLGESGISEQYF.

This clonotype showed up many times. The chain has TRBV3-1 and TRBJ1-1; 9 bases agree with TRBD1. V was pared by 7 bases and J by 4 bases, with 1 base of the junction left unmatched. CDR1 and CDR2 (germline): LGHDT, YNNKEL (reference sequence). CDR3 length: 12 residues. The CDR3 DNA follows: TGTGCCAGCACGACAGGGGGCACTGAAGCTTTCTTT. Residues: CASTTGGTEAFF. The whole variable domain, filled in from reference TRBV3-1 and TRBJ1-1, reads DTAVSQTPKYLVTQMGNDKSIKCEQNLGHDTMYWYKQDSKKFLKIMFSYNNKELIINETVPNRFSPKSPDKAHLNLHINSLELGDSAVYFCASTTGGTEAFFGQGTRLTVV.

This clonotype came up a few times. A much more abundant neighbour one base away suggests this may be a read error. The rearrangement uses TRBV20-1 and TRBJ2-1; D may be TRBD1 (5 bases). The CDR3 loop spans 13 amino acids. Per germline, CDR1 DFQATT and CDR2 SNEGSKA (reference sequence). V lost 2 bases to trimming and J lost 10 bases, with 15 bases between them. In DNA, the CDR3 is TGCAGTGCTAGAAGTCAGGGTTGGTACGAGCAGTTCTTC. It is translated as CSARSQGWYEQFF.

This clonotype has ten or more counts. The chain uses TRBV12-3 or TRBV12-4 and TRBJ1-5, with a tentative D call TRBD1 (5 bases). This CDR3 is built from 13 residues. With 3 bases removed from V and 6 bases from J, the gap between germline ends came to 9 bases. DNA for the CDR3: TGTGCCAGCAGTTTCAGGGAGGGTCAGCCCCAGCATTTT. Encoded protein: CASSFREGQPQHF.